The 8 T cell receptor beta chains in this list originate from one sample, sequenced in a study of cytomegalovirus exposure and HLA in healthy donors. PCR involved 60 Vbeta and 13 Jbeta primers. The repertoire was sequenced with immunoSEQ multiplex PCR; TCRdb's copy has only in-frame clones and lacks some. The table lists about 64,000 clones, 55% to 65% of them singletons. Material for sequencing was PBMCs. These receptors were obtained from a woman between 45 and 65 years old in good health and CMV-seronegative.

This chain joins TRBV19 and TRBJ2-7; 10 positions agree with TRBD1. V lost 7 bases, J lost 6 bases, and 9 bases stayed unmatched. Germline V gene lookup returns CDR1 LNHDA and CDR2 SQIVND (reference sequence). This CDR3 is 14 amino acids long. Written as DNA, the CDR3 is TGTGCCAGTACCCATGGGGACAGGGGCCCCGAGCAGTACTTC. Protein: CASTHGDRGPEQYF. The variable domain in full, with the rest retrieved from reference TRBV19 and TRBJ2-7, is DGGITQSPKYLFRKEGQNVTLSCEQNLNHDAMYWYRQDPGQGLRLIYYSQIVNDFQKGDIAEGYSVSREKKESFPLTVTSAQKNPTAFYLCASTHGDRGPEQYFGPGTRLTVT.

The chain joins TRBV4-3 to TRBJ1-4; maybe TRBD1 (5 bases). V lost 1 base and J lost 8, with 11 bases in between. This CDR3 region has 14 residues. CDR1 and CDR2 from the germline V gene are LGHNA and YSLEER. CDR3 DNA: TGCGCCAGCAGCCAAGGCGGGGGTAAAGAAAAACTGTTTTTT. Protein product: CASSQGGGKEKLFF.

CDR3 sequence (DNA): TGTGCCAGCAGCTTATACGGGAGCTCCTACGAGCAGTACTTC. As protein: CASSLYGSSYEQYF. The rearrangement joins TRBV11-1 to TRBJ2-7; the D gene is possibly TRBD2 (6 bases). The CDR3 contains 14 residues. The V end lost 2 bases, the J end lost 0 bases, and 8 bases lay between the germline ends. Germline CDR1 SGHAT, CDR2 FQDESV (reference sequence).

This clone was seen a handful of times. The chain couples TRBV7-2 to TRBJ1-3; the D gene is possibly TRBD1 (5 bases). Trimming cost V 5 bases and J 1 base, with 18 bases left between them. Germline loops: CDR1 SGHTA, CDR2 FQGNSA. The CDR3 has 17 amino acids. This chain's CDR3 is CASSPQPGTVSGNTIYF. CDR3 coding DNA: TGTGCCAGCAGCCCACAGCCCGGGACTGTATCTGGAAACACCATATATTTT.

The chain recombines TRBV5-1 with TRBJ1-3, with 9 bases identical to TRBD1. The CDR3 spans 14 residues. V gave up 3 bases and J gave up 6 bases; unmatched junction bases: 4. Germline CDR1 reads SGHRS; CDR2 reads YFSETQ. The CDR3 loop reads CASSSGTGQNTIYF. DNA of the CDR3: TGCGCCAGCAGCTCCGGGACAGGGCAAAACACCATATATTTT.

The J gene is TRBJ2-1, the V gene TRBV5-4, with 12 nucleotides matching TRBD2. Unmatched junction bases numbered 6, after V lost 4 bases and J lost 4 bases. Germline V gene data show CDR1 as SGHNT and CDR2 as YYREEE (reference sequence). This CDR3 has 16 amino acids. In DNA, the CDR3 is TGTGCCAGCAGCAGGGGACTAGCGGGTACATACAATGAGCAGTTCTTC. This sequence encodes CASSRGLAGTYNEQFF. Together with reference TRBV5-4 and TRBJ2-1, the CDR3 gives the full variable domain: ETGVTQSPTHLIKTRGQQVTLRCSSQSGHNTVSWYQQALGQGPQFIFQYYREEENGRGNFPPRFSGLQFPNYSSELNVNALELDDSALYLCASSRGLAGTYNEQFFGPGTRLTVL.

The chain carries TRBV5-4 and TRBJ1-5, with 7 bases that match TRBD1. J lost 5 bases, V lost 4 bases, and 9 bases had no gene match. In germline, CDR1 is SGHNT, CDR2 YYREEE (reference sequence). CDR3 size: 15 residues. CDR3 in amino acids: CASSRGGSSDQPQHF. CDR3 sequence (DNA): TGTGCCAGCAGCCGAGGGGGCTCTTCAGATCAGCCCCAGCATTTT.

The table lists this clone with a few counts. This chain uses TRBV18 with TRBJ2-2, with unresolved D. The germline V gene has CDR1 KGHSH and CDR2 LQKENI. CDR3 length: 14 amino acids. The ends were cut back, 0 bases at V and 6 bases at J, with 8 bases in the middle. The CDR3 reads CASSPPSGSGELFF. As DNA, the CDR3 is TGTGCCAGCTCACCACCGTCGGGTTCCGGGGAGCTGTTTTTT.